This T cell receptor beta chain derives from a study of T cells in tuberculosis. As for the study in general: CD1B tetramers identified T cells specific for mycobacterial lipid GMM. Findings and caveats of the study: Smaller alpha distances in active tuberculosis partly reflected shorter CDR3-alpha lengths.

Germline values: CDR1 MNHEY, CDR2 SVGAGI. Trimming removed 6 bases from V and 3 bases from J; junction bases left unmatched: 2. The CDR3 is made up of 13 amino acids. Clones were sequenced by immunoSEQ multiplex PCR, and TCRdb holds only the in-frame ones, with some missing. Of over 30,000 clones in the sample, 93% are singletons; the top ten hold about an eighth. As to time point: new active TB diagnosis, blood taken before or within 7 days of starting treatment. Remarks on this clone: Its antigen is unidentified.

Sequencing was performed on PBMCs, taken at tuberculosis diagnosis. This chain links TRBV6-5 with TRBJ2-3; 8 bases are a match to TRBD2. This clonotype was obtained from an adult with tuberculosis. The CDR3 nucleotides are TGTGCCAGCAGGCGCGGGGGGACAGATACGCAGTATTTT. Translation: CASRRGGTDTQYF.